What follows are 29 T cell receptor beta chains derived from one specimen sequenced in a study of blood T cell repertoires in COVID-19 (dated by TCRdb to about 2020). Library prep was done by the immunoSEQ multiplex PCR assay. The clones in this table, taken by TCRdb from immuneACCESS, are in-frame only. Not every clone is retained; where verified, under half of the shortfall comes from an unresolved V gene, and the cause of the rest is unknown. The sample table lists a few hundred thousand clones, approximately 90% of them with a count of one. Roughly a tenth of the sample goes to the ten largest clones. Sequencing was carried out using PBMCs or T cells enriched from blood (not recorded which). These receptors originate from a woman in her forties who had recovered from COVID-19.

V gene TRBV19 combines with J gene TRBJ2-5; D possibly corresponds to TRBD2 (6 bases). Germline V CDR1 and CDR2: LNHDA, SQIVND (reference sequence). The V and J ends lost 1 base and 1 base respectively, with 13 bases between them. The CDR3 has 16 amino acids. CDR3 sequence: CASSIAQEGPQETQYF. The DNA for the CDR3 is TGTGCCAGTAGTATAGCTCAGGAGGGGCCCCAAGAGACCCAGTACTTC.

V gene TRBV5-1 combines with J gene TRBJ1-4; possible D gene TRBD1, 6 bases. The CDR3 length is 15 residues. CDR1 and CDR2 (germline): SGHRS, YFSETQ. With 4 bases removed from V and 6 bases from J, the gap between germline ends came to 16 bases. CDR3 sequence: CASSPIPGTYEKLFF. The CDR3 DNA reads as TGCGCCAGCAGCCCTATTCCCGGGACATATGAAAAACTGTTTTTT.

This chain uses TRBV7-2 with TRBJ2-7; 13 bases are shared with TRBD2. Trimming removed 2 bases from V and 2 bases from J; junction bases left unmatched: 12. CDR1 and CDR2 (germline): SGHTA, FQGNSA. This CDR3 has 19 residues. CDR3 loop: CASSLRLLAGGGQTYEQYF. The CDR3, as DNA: TGTGCCAGCAGCTTAAGATTACTAGCGGGAGGGGGGCAGACCTACGAGCAGTACTTC.

This chain uses TRBV21-1 with TRBJ1-5. TRBV21-1 is labeled a pseudogene. This CDR3 is built from 20 residues. CDR3 DNA: TGTGCCAGCAGGACCAGAGACACACTAAATCGAGGGTCCTCGAATCAGCCCCAGCATTTT. This sequence encodes CASRTRDTLNRGSSNQPQHF.

This chain links TRBV2 with TRBJ2-1; TRBD1 aligns across 7 bases. Germline values: CDR1 SNHLY, CDR2 FYNNEI. The CDR3 runs 14 residues. V shed 10 bases, J shed 0 bases, and the junction held 6 bases outside the gene matches. The CDR3 DNA follows: TGTGCCACCAAAAGGGACAGCTCCTACAATGAGCAGTTCTTC. Translated, it gives CATKRDSSYNEQFF.

The genes are TRBV2 and TRBJ2-5; 7 nucleotides agree with TRBD2. Germline assignment: CDR1 SNHLY and CDR2 FYNNEI. Losses at the gene ends were 4 bases for V and 1 base for J; bases not matched to a gene: 0. This CDR3 spans 13 amino acids. Here the CDR3 DNA reads TGTGCCAGCAGTGGGACTAGCCAAGAGACCCAGTACTTC. Its translation is CASSGTSQETQYF.

This sequence joins TRBV27 and TRBJ2-3, with 8 bases fitting TRBD1. This CDR3 is 16 amino acids long. Trimming cost V 6 bases and J 2 bases; bases outside gene matches: 10. Per germline, CDR1 MNHEY and CDR2 SMNVEV (reference sequence). The CDR3 nucleotides read TGTGCCAGCAGCCGGACAGGGCCTATCGACACAGATACGCAGTATTTT. It yields the protein CASSRTGPIDTDTQYF.

The V gene is TRBV28, the J gene TRBJ1-1, with 9 bases matching TRBD1. This CDR3 contains 14 residues. The germline V gene has CDR1 MDHEN and CDR2 SYDVKM. The trim removed 6 bases at V and 6 bases at J, leaving 8 bases unmatched. The DNA for the CDR3 is TGTGCCAGCAGAAAACAGGGGGCGGAGGCTGAAGCTTTCTTT. It translates to CASRKQGAEAEAFF.

The chain combines TRBV4-3 with TRBJ1-1; D gene ambiguous. Between the trimmed V and J ends, which lost 0 bases and 10 bases, there was a span of 12 bases. This CDR3 has 13 amino acids. The V gene's germline CDR1 is LGHNA and CDR2 YSLEER. CDR3 residues: CASSQDGGGRAFF. The CDR3 DNA follows: TGCGCCAGCAGCCAAGATGGAGGAGGGAGAGCTTTCTTT.

The chain carries TRBV30 and TRBJ1-1; no clear D gene. V was trimmed by 4 bases and J by 1 base, leaving 13 bases between them. Per the germline V gene, CDR1 is GTSNPN and CDR2 is SVGIG (reference sequence). The CDR3 contains 14 residues. CDR3 nucleotide sequence: TGTGCCTGGAAAAGGAGCAGAGAGAACACTGAAGCTTTCTTT. This codes for CAWKRSRENTEAFF.

The V call is TRBV11-1, the J call TRBJ2-1, with TRBD2 identical over 13 bases. In germline, CDR1 is SGHAT, CDR2 FQDESV (reference sequence). The CDR3 loop spans 16 amino acids. V was pared by 3 bases and J by 4 bases, with 3 bases of the junction left unmatched. The CDR3 here is CASSLTSGRTYNEQFF. DNA of the CDR3: TGTGCCAGCAGCTTGACTAGCGGGAGGACATACAATGAGCAGTTCTTC.

The rearrangement joins TRBV7-9 to TRBJ1-6; D perhaps matches TRBD1 (5 bases). The CDR3 consists of 16 residues. Trimming cost V 5 bases and J 0 bases, with 11 bases left between them. Germline assignment: CDR1 SEHNR and CDR2 FQNEAQ (reference sequence). The DNA of the CDR3 is TGTGCCAGCAGCCGGGAGCAGGGCTCCTATAATTCACCCCTCCACTTT. Amino acid sequence: CASSREQGSYNSPLHF.

The chain combines TRBV10-2 with TRBJ1-5; possible D gene TRBD1, 6 bases. The germline V gene has CDR1 WSHSY and CDR2 SAAADI. V was trimmed by 1 base and J by 2 bases, leaving 18 bases between them. The CDR3 loop spans 18 amino acids. The CDR3 nucleotides read TGCGCCAGCAGTGAGTTTCAGGGGATCGATCCCCGCAATCAGCCCCAGCATTTT. Translated: CASSEFQGIDPRNQPQHF.

The chain recombines TRBV5-6 with TRBJ1-2, with 7 bases aligning to TRBD1. J was trimmed by 6 bases and V by 6 bases; bases with no gene match: 8. Germline V gene sequence: CDR1 SGHDT, CDR2 YYEEEE. The CDR3 is made up of 13 amino acids. Here the CDR3 reads CASIRTGRNGYTF. The CDR3, as DNA: TGTGCCAGCATCCGGACAGGCCGAAATGGCTACACCTTC.

This clone was counted a single time. The rearrangement joins TRBV4-2 to TRBJ1-6, with 10 bases identical to TRBD1. This CDR3 has 16 amino acids. The germline gives CDR1 LGHNA, CDR2 YNFKEQ. With 4 bases clipped from V and 6 bases from J, the junction kept 6 bases outside the gene matches. Written as DNA, the CDR3 is TGTGCCAGCAGCCGCGGAAGGGACAGGGGTAATTCACCCCTCCACTTT. Translated: CASSRGRDRGNSPLHF.

This CDR3 is CAWKYPDTVTGELFF. The CDR3 DNA reads as TGTGCCTGGAAGTATCCGGACACGGTCACCGGGGAGCTGTTTTTT. The chain recombines TRBV30 with TRBJ2-2, with D possibly TRBD1 on 5 matching bases. Germline CDR1 and CDR2: GTSNPN and SVGIG (reference sequence). V lost 4 bases and J 4 bases, leaving 16 bases between the germline ends. The CDR3 is 15 amino acids.

The chain links TRBV7-2 to TRBJ2-5; a weak D match, TRBD2 (5 bases). CDR3 size: 16 residues. Germline V lookup: CDR1 SGHTA, CDR2 FQGNSA. Trimming removed 1 base at V and 2 bases at J, with 14 bases between. The CDR3 spells CASSLVGGNPQETQYF. In DNA, the CDR3 is TGTGCCAGCAGCTTAGTAGGAGGAAACCCGCAAGAGACCCAGTACTTC.

The chain couples TRBV7-2 to TRBJ2-3; no firm D call. This CDR3 region has 15 residues. CDR1 is SGHTA, CDR2 FQGNSA, per germline. Trimming removed 1 base from V and 0 bases from J, with 8 bases in between. CDR3 sequence reads: CASSLGLVSTDTQYF. DNA for the CDR3: TGTGCCAGCAGCTTAGGTCTAGTAAGCACAGATACGCAGTATTTT.

V gene TRBV5-5 combines with J gene TRBJ1-5, with D unresolved. There are 13 residues in the CDR3. The V gene lost 4 bases and the J gene lost 3 bases, with 8 bases spanning the gap. Germline V gene data show CDR1 as SGHKS and CDR2 as YYEKEE (reference sequence). The CDR3 is CASSSEANQPQHF. The CDR3 DNA sequence: TGTGCCAGCAGCAGTGAGGCCAATCAGCCCCAGCATTTT.

The chain joins TRBV5-1 to TRBJ1-5; D is unresolved. V was pared by 5 bases and J by 3 bases, with 15 bases between. Germline V lookup: CDR1 SGHRS, CDR2 YFSETQ. The CDR3 contains 15 residues. The CDR3 sequence is CASRLIPGPNQPQHF. CDR3 in DNA: TGCGCCAGCAGACTTATCCCGGGTCCCAATCAGCCCCAGCATTTT.

The rearrangement links TRBV28 to TRBJ2-1; a possible D gene is TRBD2 (5 bases). CDR3 size: 16 residues. CDR1 is MDHEN and CDR2 is SYDVKM in the germline V gene. V was clipped by 2 bases and J by 0 bases, with 11 bases between them. The chain's CDR3 is CASSLERRGSYNEQFF. CDR3 DNA sequence: TGTGCCAGCAGTTTAGAGCGCCGGGGCTCCTACAATGAGCAGTTCTTC.

The chain joins TRBV18 to TRBJ2-3; 7 bases agree with TRBD1. The CDR3 runs to 14 residues. Germline CDR1 KGHSH, CDR2 LQKENI. V was clipped by 5 bases and J by 2 bases; unmatched bases: 4. CDR3 residues: CASSDRVATDTQYF. The CDR3 bases are TGTGCCAGCTCAGACAGGGTAGCCACAGATACGCAGTATTTT.

V and J are TRBV5-6 and TRBJ2-3, with 14 nucleotides matching TRBD2. J gave up 8 bases and V 6 bases, and 5 bases lay outside the gene matches. The germline CDR1 and CDR2 sequences are SGHDT and YYEEEE. This CDR3 contains 14 residues. CDR3 amino acids: CASTGGLAGVTQYF. For the CDR3, the DNA is TGTGCCAGCACCGGGGGACTAGCGGGGGTTACGCAGTATTTT.

This chain joins TRBV12-5 and TRBJ1-1, with D possibly being TRBD1 (6 bases). The CDR3 is 13 amino acids. V was trimmed by 1 base and J by 11 bases, leaving 14 bases between them. CDR1 LGHNT and CDR2 FRNRAP come from the germline V gene. CDR3 DNA: TGTGCTAGTGGTTTGGCCCTCCGACAGGTCGCTTTCTTT. Protein product: CASGLALRQVAFF.

The chain recombines TRBV10-3 with TRBJ2-2, with 7 bases fitting TRBD1. V shed 7 bases, J shed 0 bases, and the junction held 5 bases outside the gene matches. The CDR3 extends over 15 amino acids. In germline, CDR1 is ENHRY, CDR2 SYGVKD. As DNA, the CDR3 is TGTGCCATCACCCGGGACAGAACGAACACCGGGGAGCTGTTTTTT. This translates into CAITRDRTNTGELFF.

V and J are TRBV6-6 and TRBJ2-7; TRBD1 aligns across 9 bases. CDR3 length equals 16 residues. Per germline, CDR1 MNHNY and CDR2 SVGAGI (reference sequence). J gave up 7 bases and V 6 bases, and 16 bases lay outside the gene matches. This CDR3 is CASRDGQGTPWGEQYF. CDR3 coding DNA: TGTGCCAGCAGAGACGGACAGGGGACGCCATGGGGGGAGCAGTACTTC.

The chain is built from TRBV5-6 and TRBJ2-7, with D perhaps matching TRBD1 (5 bases). This CDR3 is built from 15 residues. Trimming left V 0 bases short and J 0 bases short, with 10 bases between. The germline gives CDR1 SGHDT, CDR2 YYEEEE. The CDR3 DNA follows: TGTGCCAGCAGCTTGGAGGGGAAACTCTCCTACGAGCAGTACTTC. Translation gives CASSLEGKLSYEQYF. Supplemented by reference TRBV5-6 and TRBJ2-7, the full variable domain reads DAGVTQSPTHLIKTRGQQVTLRCSPKSGHDTVSWYQQALGQGPQFIFQYYEEEERQRGNFPDRFSGHQFPNYSSELNVNALLLGDSALYLCASSLEGKLSYEQYFGPGTRLTVT.

This chain connects TRBV29-1 to TRBJ2-7, with a weak D call TRBD2 (5 bases). CDR1 and CDR2 (germline): SQVTM, ANQGSEA. The CDR3 is 12 residues long. Trimming stripped 4 bases from V and 4 bases from J, with 11 bases between. The CDR3 DNA follows: TGCAGCGTTGTTGAGGGCAATTACGAGCAGTACTTC. Amino acid sequence: CSVVEGNYEQYF.

The chain links TRBV7-6 to TRBJ2-3, with a possible D match to TRBD1 (5 bases). CDR1 SGHVS and CDR2 FNYEAQ come from the germline V gene. There are 15 residues in the CDR3. V was shortened by 1 base and J by 6 bases, with 14 bases between the two germline ends. The CDR3 loop reads CASSLVQDTVDTQYF. The CDR3 DNA is TGTGCCAGCAGCTTAGTACAGGATACAGTGGATACGCAGTATTTT. Full variable domain (remainder filled in from reference TRBV7-6 and TRBJ2-3): GAGVSQSPRYKVTKRGQDVALRCDPISGHVSLYWYRQALGQGPEFLTYFNYEAQQDKSGLPNDRFSAERPEGSISTLTIQRTEQRDSAMYRCASSLVQDTVDTQYFGPGTRLTVL.